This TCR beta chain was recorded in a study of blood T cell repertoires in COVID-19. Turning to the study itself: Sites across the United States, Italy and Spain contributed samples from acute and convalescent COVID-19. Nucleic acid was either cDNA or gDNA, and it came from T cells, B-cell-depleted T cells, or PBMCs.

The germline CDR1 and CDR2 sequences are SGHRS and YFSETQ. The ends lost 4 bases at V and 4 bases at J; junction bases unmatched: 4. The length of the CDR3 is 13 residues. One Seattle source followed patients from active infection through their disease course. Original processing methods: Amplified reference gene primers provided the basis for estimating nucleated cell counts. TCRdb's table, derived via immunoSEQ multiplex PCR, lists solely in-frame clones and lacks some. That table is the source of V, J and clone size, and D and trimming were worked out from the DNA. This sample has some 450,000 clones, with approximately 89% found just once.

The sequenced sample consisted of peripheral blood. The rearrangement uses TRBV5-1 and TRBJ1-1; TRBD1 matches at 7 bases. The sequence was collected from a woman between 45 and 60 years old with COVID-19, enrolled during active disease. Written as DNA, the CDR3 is TGCGCCAGCAGCAGGGGGCCTAGCACTGAAGCTTTCTTT. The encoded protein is CASSRGPSTEAFF.